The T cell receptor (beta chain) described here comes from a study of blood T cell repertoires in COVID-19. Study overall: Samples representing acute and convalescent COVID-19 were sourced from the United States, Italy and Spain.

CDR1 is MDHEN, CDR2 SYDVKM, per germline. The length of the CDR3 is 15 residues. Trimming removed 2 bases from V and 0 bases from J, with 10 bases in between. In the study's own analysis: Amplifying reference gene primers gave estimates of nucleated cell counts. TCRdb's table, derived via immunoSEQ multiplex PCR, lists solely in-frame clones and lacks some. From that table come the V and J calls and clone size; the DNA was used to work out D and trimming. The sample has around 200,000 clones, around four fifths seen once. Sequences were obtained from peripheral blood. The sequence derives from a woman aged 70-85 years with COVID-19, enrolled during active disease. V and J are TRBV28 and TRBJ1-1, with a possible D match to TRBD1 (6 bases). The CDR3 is CASSLPHRVNTEAFF. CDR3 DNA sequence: TGTGCCAGCAGTTTACCCCACAGGGTGAACACTGAAGCTTTCTTT.